This T cell receptor (beta chain) came from a study of cytomegalovirus exposure and HLA in healthy donors. General study points: Researchers catalogued 160 or so TCR beta chains as cytomegalovirus-associated. In a later analysis, CMV-associated beta chains were mostly HLA-associated, it appeared.

Note on this clone: Its antigen is not known.

Germline assignment: CDR1 SGHDN and CDR2 FVKESK. CDR3 length equals 16 residues. Trimming cost V 3 bases and J 7 bases; bases outside gene matches: 9. The study ran its PCR with 60 Vbeta and 13 Jbeta primers. TCRdb's table, derived via immunoSEQ multiplex PCR, lists solely in-frame clones and lacks some. Seen here are some 140,000 clones, about four fifths observed once, and the top ten hold more than 1.1%. The chain recombines TRBV14 with TRBJ2-2; 9 bases match TRBD1. The source is a woman aged 35 to 49 in good health and CMV-seronegative. Sequencing was done on a sample of PBMCs. This CDR3 is CASSQSTGGAGGELFF. In DNA form, the CDR3 reads TGTGCCAGCAGCCAGTCTACAGGGGGCGCCGGCGGGGAGCTGTTTTTT.